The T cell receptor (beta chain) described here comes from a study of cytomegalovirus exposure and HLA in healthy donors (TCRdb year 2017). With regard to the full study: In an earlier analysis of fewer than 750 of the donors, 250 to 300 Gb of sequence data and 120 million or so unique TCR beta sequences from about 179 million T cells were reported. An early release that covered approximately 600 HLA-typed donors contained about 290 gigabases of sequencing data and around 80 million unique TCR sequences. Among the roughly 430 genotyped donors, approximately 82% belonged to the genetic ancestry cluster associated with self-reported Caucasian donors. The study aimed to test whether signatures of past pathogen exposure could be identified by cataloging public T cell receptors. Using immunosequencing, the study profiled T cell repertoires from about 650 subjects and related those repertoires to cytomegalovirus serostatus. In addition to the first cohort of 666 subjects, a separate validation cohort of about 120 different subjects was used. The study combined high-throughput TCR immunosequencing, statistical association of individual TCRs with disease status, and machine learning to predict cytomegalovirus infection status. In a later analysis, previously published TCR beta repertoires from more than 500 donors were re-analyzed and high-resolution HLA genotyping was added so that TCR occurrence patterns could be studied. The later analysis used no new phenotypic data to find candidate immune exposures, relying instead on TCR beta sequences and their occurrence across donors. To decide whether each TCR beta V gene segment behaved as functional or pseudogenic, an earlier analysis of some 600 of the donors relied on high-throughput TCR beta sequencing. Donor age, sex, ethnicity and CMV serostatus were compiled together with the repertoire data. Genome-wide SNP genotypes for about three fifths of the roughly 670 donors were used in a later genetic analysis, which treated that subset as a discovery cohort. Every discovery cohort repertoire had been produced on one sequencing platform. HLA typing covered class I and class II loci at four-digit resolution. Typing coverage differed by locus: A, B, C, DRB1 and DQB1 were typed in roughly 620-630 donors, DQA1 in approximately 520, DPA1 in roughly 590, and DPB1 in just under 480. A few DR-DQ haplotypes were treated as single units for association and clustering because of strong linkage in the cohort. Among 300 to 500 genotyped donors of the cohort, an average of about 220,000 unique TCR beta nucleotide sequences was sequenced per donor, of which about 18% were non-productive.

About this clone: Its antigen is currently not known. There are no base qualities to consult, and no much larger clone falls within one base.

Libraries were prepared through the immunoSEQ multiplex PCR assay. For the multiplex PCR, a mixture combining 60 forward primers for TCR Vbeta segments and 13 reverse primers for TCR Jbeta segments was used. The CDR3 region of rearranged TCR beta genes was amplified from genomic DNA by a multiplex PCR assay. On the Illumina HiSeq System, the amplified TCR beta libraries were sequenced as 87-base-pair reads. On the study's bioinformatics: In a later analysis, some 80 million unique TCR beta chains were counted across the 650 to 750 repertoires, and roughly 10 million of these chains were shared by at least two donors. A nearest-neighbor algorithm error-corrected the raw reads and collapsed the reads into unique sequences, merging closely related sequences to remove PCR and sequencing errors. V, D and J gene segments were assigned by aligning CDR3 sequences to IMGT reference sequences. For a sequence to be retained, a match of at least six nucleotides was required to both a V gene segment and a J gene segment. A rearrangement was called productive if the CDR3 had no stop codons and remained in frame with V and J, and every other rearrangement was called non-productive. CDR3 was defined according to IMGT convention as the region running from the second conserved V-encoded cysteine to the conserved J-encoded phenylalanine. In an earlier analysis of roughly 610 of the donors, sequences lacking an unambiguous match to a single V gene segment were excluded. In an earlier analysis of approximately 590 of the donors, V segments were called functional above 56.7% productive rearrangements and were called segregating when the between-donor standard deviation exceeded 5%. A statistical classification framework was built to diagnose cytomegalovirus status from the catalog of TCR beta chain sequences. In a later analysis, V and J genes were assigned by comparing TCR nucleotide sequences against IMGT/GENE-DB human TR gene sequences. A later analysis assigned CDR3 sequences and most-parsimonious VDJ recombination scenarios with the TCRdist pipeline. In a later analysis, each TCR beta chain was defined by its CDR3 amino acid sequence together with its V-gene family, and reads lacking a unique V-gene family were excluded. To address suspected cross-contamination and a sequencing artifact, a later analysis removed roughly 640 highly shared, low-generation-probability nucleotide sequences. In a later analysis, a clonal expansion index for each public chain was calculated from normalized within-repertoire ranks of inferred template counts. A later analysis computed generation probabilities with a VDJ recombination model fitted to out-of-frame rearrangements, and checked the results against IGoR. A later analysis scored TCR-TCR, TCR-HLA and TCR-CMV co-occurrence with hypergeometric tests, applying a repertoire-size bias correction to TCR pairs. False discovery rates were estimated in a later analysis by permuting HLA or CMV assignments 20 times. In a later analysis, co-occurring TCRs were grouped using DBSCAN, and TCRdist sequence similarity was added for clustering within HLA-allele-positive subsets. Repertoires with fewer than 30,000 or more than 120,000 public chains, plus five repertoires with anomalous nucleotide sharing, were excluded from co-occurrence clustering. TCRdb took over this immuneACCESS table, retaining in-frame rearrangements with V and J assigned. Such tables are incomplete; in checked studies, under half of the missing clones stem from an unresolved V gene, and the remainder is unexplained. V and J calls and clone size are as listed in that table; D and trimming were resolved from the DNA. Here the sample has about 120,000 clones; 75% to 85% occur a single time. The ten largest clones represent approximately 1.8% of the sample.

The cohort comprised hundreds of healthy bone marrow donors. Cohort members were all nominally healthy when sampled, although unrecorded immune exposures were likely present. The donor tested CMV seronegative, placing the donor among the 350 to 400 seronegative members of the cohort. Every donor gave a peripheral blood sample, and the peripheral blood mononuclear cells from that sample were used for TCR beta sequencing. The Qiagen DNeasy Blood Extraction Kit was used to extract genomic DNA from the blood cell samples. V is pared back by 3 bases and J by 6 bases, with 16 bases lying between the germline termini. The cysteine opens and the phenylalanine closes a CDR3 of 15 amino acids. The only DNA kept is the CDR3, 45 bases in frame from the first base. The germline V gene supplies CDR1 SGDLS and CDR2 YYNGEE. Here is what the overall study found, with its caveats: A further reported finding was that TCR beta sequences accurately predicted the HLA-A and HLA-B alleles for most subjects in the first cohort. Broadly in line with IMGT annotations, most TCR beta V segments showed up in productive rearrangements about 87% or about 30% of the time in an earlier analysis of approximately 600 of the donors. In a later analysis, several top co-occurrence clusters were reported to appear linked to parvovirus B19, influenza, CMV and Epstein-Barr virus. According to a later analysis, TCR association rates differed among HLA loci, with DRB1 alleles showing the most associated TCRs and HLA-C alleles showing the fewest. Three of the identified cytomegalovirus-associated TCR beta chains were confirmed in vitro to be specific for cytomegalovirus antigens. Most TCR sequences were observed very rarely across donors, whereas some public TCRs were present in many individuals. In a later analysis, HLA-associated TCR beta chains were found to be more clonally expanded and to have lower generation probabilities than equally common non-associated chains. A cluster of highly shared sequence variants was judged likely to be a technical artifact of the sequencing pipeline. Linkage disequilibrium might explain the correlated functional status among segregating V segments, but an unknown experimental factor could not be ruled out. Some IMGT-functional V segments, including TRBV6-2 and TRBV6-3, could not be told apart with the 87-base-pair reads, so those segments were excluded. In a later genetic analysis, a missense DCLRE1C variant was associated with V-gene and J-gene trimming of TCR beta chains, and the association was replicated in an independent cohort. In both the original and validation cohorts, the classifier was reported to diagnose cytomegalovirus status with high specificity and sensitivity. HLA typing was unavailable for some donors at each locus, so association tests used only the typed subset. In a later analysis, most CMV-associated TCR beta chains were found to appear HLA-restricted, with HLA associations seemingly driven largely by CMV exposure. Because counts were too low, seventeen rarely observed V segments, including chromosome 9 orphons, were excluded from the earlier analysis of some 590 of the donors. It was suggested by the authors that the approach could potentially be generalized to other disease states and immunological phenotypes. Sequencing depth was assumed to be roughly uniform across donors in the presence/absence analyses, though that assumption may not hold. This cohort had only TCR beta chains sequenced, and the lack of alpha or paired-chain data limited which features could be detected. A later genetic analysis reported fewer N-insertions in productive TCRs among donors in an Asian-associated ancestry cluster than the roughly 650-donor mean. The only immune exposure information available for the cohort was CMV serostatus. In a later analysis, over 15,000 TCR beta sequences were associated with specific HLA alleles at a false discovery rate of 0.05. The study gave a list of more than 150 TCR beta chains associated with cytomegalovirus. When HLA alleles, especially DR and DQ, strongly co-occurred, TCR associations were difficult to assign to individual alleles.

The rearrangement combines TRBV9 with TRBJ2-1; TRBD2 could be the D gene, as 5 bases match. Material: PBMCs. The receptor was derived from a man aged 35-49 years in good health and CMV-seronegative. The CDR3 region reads CASSAWEKGSNEQFF. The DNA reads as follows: TGTGCCAGCAGCGCGTGGGAGAAGGGAAGCAATGAGCAGTTCTTC.